This paragraph reports one T cell receptor beta chain. Its cognate antigen is unknown. From germline, CDR1 is SGHRS and CDR2 YFSETQ. The V and J ends lost 5 bases and 4 bases respectively, with 12 bases between them. This CDR3 is 14 amino acids long. The data were taken from a study of OX40 agonist ivuxolimab in advanced cancers. Study in general: Patients were treated with ivuxolimab, an agonistic anti-OX40 (CD134) antibody.

Study results and limitations: CD8+ T cells were the subset that, on average, had more expanded clones than CD4+.

The protocol was immunoSEQ multiplex PCR, while the TCRdb copy is restricted to in-frame clones and leaves out a portion. The sample has roughly 93,000 clones; roughly nine tenths are singletons. Specimen: CD4+ or CD8+ T cells sorted from blood, collected in a trial of the OX40 agonist ivuxolimab. The clonotype originates from an adult with an advanced solid tumor such as melanoma, head and neck, liver or kidney cancer. V and J are TRBV5-1 and TRBJ2-2; D is possibly TRBD1 or TRBD2 (5 bases each). The CDR3 spells CASSSGAVTGELFF. The DNA for the CDR3 is TGCGCCAGCAGTTCCGGGGCCGTCACCGGGGAGCTGTTTTTT.